The following is a T cell receptor beta chain sequence with its context. As handled by the study authors: Estimation of nucleated cell counts relied on the amplification of reference gene primers. Data came from immunoSEQ multiplex PCR; TCRdb stores just in-frame clones and leaves some out. V, J and clone size reflect that table, while D and trimming were determined from the DNA. The data hold over 15,000 clones, with around 89% observed a single time. These data originate in a study of blood T cell repertoires in COVID-19. Background on the study: The analysed material was cDNA or gDNA that came from T cells, B-cell-depleted T cells, or PBMCs.

This TCR came from a man older than 75 with acute or convalescent COVID-19. What was sequenced was peripheral blood.

CDR3: CASSVKAGPSYEQYF. The CDR3 nucleotides are TGTGCCAGCAGTGTAAAAGCGGGGCCCTCCTACGAGCAGTACTTC. The rearrangement uses TRBV6-4 and TRBJ2-7, with 7 bases that match TRBD2. The CDR3 loop spans 15 amino acids. CDR1 is MRHNA and CDR2 is SNTAGT in the germline V gene. V dropped 4 bases and J dropped 0; count of bases not matched to a gene: 6.